The rows below give T cell receptor beta chains drawn from one sample of a study of beta chain features in type 1 diabetes. The method was immunoSEQ multiplex PCR; TCRdb's version includes in-frame clones alone and lacks a portion of them. The sample holds over 200,000 clones, roughly 10% seen once. Sequencing was carried out using naive CD4+ T cells from blood. Source of these receptors: a man aged 25-45 years with type 1 diabetes. Both conserved end residues are part of each CDR3. D genes are given only for firm matches. Clone size is stated in some rows and not others, as once, few, many or a class when expanded.

D: -; size: few; J: TRBJ1-2; V: TRBV2; CDR3: CASSEDGQYGYTF; DNA: TGTGCCAGCAGTGAGGACGGACAGTATGGCTACACCTTC
D: TRBD2; size: few; J: TRBJ2-1; V: TRBV5-1; CDR3: CASSSGLAGANEQFF; DNA: TGCGCCAGCAGCTCAGGACTAGCGGGAGCAAATGAGCAGTTCTTC
D: -; size: -; J: TRBJ1-6; V: TRBV7-2; CDR3: CASSLEGGSPLHF; DNA: TGTGCCAGCAGCTTAGAAGGAGGGTCACCCCTCCACTTT
D: -; size: few; J: TRBJ2-2; V: TRBV7-7; CDR3: CASSLALGGELFF; DNA: TGTGCTAGCAGCTTAGCGCTCGGCGGGGAGCTGTTTTTT
D: TRBD1; size: -; J: TRBJ1-1; V: TRBV2; CDR3: CAGGQGHTEAFF; DNA: TGTGCCGGAGGACAGGGGCACACTGAAGCTTTCTTT
D: -; size: -; J: TRBJ1-2; V: TRBV9; CDR3: CASSVSLIEINGYTF; DNA: TGTGCCAGCAGCGTGTCACTCATCGAAATAAATGGCTACACCTTC
D: TRBD2; size: -; J: TRBJ2-7; V: TRBV29-1; CDR3: CSVEDTSGGPGYEQYF; DNA: TGCAGCGTTGAAGACACTAGCGGGGGGCCTGGATACGAGCAGTACTTC
D: TRBD1; size: -; J: TRBJ1-3; V: TRBV23-1; CDR3: CASSQWHRGRLDGNTIYF; DNA: TGCGCCAGCAGTCAATGGCACAGGGGGCGCCTCGATGGAAACACCATATATTTT
D: -; size: few; J: TRBJ1-1; V: TRBV5-4; CDR3: CASSPGTRNSHTF; DNA: TGTGCCAGCAGCCCAGGGACACGGAATTCTCATACCTTT
D: -; size: -; J: TRBJ1-5; V: TRBV30; CDR3: CAWSRGIIQPQHF; DNA: TGTGCCTGGAGTAGAGGTATCATCCAGCCCCAGCATTTT
D: TRBD2; size: few; J: TRBJ2-5; V: TRBV11-3; CDR3: CASSKGLAETQYF; DNA: TGTGCCAGCAGCAAGGGACTAGCGGAGACCCAGTACTTC
D: TRBD1; size: -; J: TRBJ1-6; V: TRBV5-1; CDR3: CASSDGQGMINSPLHF; DNA: TGCGCCAGCAGCGATGGACAGGGAATGATTAATTCACCCCTCCACTTT
D: -; size: -; J: TRBJ1-6; V: TRBV6-5; CDR3: CASRALTPKDSPLHF; DNA: TGTGCCAGCAGGGCCCTGACACCAAAGGATTCACCCCTCCACTTT
D: -; size: -; J: TRBJ2-2; V: TRBV4-1; CDR3: CASSQGVSQTGELFF; DNA: TGCGCCAGCAGCCAAGGAGTTTCACAGACCGGGGAGCTGTTTTTT
D: -; size: -; J: TRBJ2-7; V: TRBV7-6; CDR3: CASSAGLTYEQYF; DNA: TGTGCCAGCAGCGCCGGACTGACCTACGAGCAGTACTTC
D: -; size: -; J: TRBJ2-3; V: TRBV7-7; CDR3: CASSLTVRDTQYF; DNA: TGTGCTAGCAGCTTAACAGTCAGGGATACGCAGTATTTT
D: TRBD2; size: few; J: TRBJ2-2; V: TRBV9; CDR3: CASSVGGGRRGTGELFF; DNA: TGTGCCAGCAGCGTAGGGGGAGGGAGGAGAGGCACCGGGGAGCTGTTTTTT
D: -; size: -; J: TRBJ1-3; V: TRBV2; CDR3: CASGGAPGSSGNTIYF; DNA: TGTGCCAGCGGGGGGGCGCCTGGGAGCTCTGGAAACACCATATATTTT
D: -; size: -; J: TRBJ1-2; V: TRBV5-1; CDR3: CASSLDPGSYGYTF; DNA: TGCGCCAGCAGCTTGGACCCGGGGAGCTATGGCTACACCTTC
D: -; size: few; J: TRBJ2-7; V: TRBV5-6; CDR3: CASSLFEAETYEQYF; DNA: TGTGCCAGCAGCTTGTTCGAGGCTGAAACCTACGAGCAGTACTTC
D: -; size: -; J: TRBJ1-5; V: TRBV28; CDR3: CASQPGDRLGVHQPQHF; DNA: TGTGCCAGCCAGCCAGGGGACCGCCTAGGGGTCCATCAGCCCCAGCATTTT
D: -; size: -; J: TRBJ1-4; V: TRBV27; CDR3: CASSSGQRPQLFF; DNA: TGTGCCAGCAGTTCCGGACAGCGACCCCAACTGTTTTTT